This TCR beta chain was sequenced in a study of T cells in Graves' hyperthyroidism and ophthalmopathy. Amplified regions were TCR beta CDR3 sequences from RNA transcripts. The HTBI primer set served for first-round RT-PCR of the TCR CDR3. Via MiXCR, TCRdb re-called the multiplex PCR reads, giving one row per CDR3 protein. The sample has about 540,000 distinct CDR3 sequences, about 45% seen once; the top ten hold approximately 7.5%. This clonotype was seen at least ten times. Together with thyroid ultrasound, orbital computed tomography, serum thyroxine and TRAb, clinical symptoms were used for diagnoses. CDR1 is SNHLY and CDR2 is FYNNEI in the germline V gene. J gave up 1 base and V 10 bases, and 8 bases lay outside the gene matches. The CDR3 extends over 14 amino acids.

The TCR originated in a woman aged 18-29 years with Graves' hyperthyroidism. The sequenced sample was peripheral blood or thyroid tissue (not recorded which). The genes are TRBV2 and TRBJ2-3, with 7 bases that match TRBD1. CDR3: CATLGQFGTDTQYF. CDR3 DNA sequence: TGTGCCACCCTGGGACAGTTTGGCACAGATACGCAGTATTTT.